This TCR beta chain was recorded in a study of lymphopenia after photon versus proton radiotherapy. Here immunoSEQ multiplex PCR was the method, and the copy in TCRdb shows in-frame clones only, minus some. Of tens of thousands of clones in the sample, more than 75% were seen once. Sequences were derived from peripheral blood, sampled from a patient treated with photon-based radiotherapy. The TCR comes from a man aged 35 to 55 with gastric cancer.

The CDR3 loop is CASSEALGLGITDTQYF. CDR3 sequence (DNA): TGTGCCAGCAGTGAAGCGCTAGGACTAGGTATCACAGATACGCAGTATTTT. The chain uses TRBV6-1 and TRBJ2-3, with 7 bases identical to TRBD2. The J segment lost 2 bases and the V segment lost 0 bases, leaving 8 bases of the junction unmatched. The CDR3 consists of 17 residues. The germline V gene has CDR1 MNHNS and CDR2 SASEGT.